This T cell receptor beta chain was captured by sequencing in a study of blood T cells in healthy people across ages. This clonotype showed up just a few times. A second PCR of 7 to 11 cycles used a sample-barcoded 5' primer and a J-beta primer mix. TCRdb reprocessed the 5' RACE reads via MiXCR and lists one record per CDR3 protein. The sample holds fewer than 1,000,000 distinct CDR3 sequences; 35% to 50% are singletons and the top ten take about a sixth. CDR1 is SGHTA, CDR2 FQGNSA, per germline. This CDR3 spans 14 amino acids. V gave up 4 bases and J gave up 4 bases, with 14 bases separating them. This receptor was obtained from a man older than 75 in good health. The chain uses TRBV7-2 and TRBJ2-7; D gene uncertain. Sequenced: blood. The CDR3 reads CASSSEARRYEQYF. CDR3 in DNA: TGTGCCAGCAGCTCCGAGGCGCGTAGGTACGAGCAGTACTTC. Variable domain in full (rest from reference TRBV7-2 and TRBJ2-7): GAGVSQSPSNKVTEKGKDVELRCDPISGHTALYWYRQSLGQGLEFLIYFQGNSAPDKSGLPSDRFSAERTGGSVSTLTIQRTQQEDSAVYLCASSSEARRYEQYFGPGTRLTVT.